This T cell receptor beta chain was recorded in a study of OX40 agonist ivuxolimab in advanced cancers. Turning to the overall study: The costimulatory receptor OX40 (CD134) was targeted by ivuxolimab, a fully human IgG2 agonistic monoclonal antibody. Three dose-escalation patients achieved partial responses, one with hepatocellular carcinoma and two with cutaneous melanoma. The dose-escalation cohort was 80% to 90% male with a mean age of approximately 60 years, ranging from about 23 to 85. Patients were allowed to have had prior anti-PD-1, anti-PD-L1 or anti-CTLA-4 therapy, and around 40% of the dose-escalation patients had previously received checkpoint inhibitors. Peripheral TCRbeta sequencing aimed to test whether ivuxolimab altered TCR sequence diversity and caused clonal T-cell expansion. The paper covers the monotherapy dose-escalation part of the phase I ivuxolimab trial, which included N ≈ 50 patients. Intravenous ivuxolimab was administered to patients every 2 weeks at six dose levels: 0.01, 0.1, 0.3, 1.5, 3 and 10 mg/kg. Among the 52 dose-escalation patients, about 20 had hepatocellular carcinoma, around 15 melanoma, 9 renal cell carcinoma and 9 head and neck cancer.

Looking up the germline V gene yields CDR1 SGHTA and CDR2 FQGNSA. Germline trimming amounts to 5 bases on V and 4 bases on J, with 13 as the count of junction bases outside the gene matches. The CDR3, from cysteine to phenylalanine, totals 16 residues. The CDR3 DNA has 48 bases and is translated from base 1. To sequence the TCRbeta CDR3 region, genomic DNA was isolated from the sorted cells. TCRbeta CDR3 regions were sequenced using the immunoSEQ Assay. TCRdb provides this immuneACCESS table in a form limited to in-frame rearrangements. Some clones are lacking; in checked studies, under half of them reflect an unresolved V gene, and why the rest are absent is not known. The sample contains about 72,000 clones, just over 85% of them found a single time. The ten largest account for around 0.86% of the sample. On this clone: This receptor's antigen is unknown. Per-base quality was not reported, and no clone a single base away is much larger than it.

The paper's findings and limits, for the study overall: Antigen specificity was not determined for the clonally expanded peripheral T cells. After ivuxolimab, CD8+ T cells had more expanded clones than CD4+ T cells on average. Low levels of normalized T-cell clonal expansion were also seen in some patients who did not respond. Partial responders in the 0.1-3.0 mg/kg groups had among the lowest normalized peripheral clonal expansion, especially among CD8+ T cells. At doses of 0.1 to 3.0 mg/kg, clonal expansion of both CD4+ and CD8+ T cells in blood was seen between baseline and week 6.

The trial excluded patients who had a history of autoimmune disease or were on systemic immunosuppression. Peripheral blood for TCR sequencing was drawn from every dose cohort at baseline, at cycle 4 day 1 and at cycle 7 day 1. Samples came from an open-label, multicenter, first-in-human phase I dose-escalation trial of ivuxolimab. Adults with locally advanced or metastatic head and neck squamous cell, hepatocellular, melanoma or renal cell carcinoma were enrolled in the trial. Before TCR sequencing, CD4+ T cells and CD8+ T cells were sorted from peripheral blood as separate populations. This TCR was recovered from an adult with an advanced solid tumor such as melanoma, head and neck, liver or kidney cancer. The sample consisted of CD4+ or CD8+ T cells sorted from blood, taken in a trial of the OX40 agonist ivuxolimab. The chain is assembled from TRBV7-2 and TRBJ1-2, and TRBD1 matches 7 of the central bases. CDR3 protein: CASSTNRGLYSYGYTF. The DNA reads as follows: TGTGCCAGCAGCACCAACAGGGGTCTGTATTCCTATGGCTACACCTTC.